This TCR beta chain derives from a study of cytomegalovirus exposure and HLA in healthy donors. Across the whole study: HLA-typed donors were the source of 83 million or so unique TCRs, which an early data release held.

This CDR3 region has 12 residues. CDR1 is MNHNS, CDR2 SASEGT, per germline. Deletions cut 4 bases from V and 12 bases from J, with 13 bases between. It was with 60 Vbeta and 13 Jbeta primers that the PCR ran. Using immunoSEQ multiplex PCR, the repertoire was profiled, and TCRdb retains in-frame clones only, with some absent. The sample lists roughly 250,000 clones, about 80% occurring once. Each donor was healthy, and each was a bone marrow donor. In its sample, this clone was seen once. The sample was PBMCs. This rearrangement joins TRBV6-1 to TRBJ2-1; D gene unclear. This sequence originates from a girl aged 2 to 9 in good health and CMV-seronegative. In nucleotides, the CDR3 is TGTGCCAGCAGTGTCAACCTAGTTTGGCAGTTCTTC. Translated: CASSVNLVWQFF.